The 23 T cell receptor beta chains reported below all come from one sample, sequenced in a study of cytomegalovirus exposure and HLA in healthy donors (dated by TCRdb to 2016 to 2017). The library was obtained by the immunoSEQ multiplex PCR assay. The multiplex PCR relied on a mix of 60 forward primers for TCR Vbeta segments and 13 reverse primers for TCR Jbeta segments. In its TCRdb copy, this immuneACCESS table keeps in-frame sequences only and misses some clones. Where compared with another copy, unresolved V genes explain less than half of these, and the others have no known cause. The sample table contains around 94,000 clones; only one count was recorded for approximately 82% of them. Of the sample, around 2.6% falls within the top ten clones. Sequenced: PBMCs. The receptor set was obtained from a middle-aged man in good health and CMV-seronegative.

The sample holds one count of this clone. V and J are TRBV19 and TRBJ1-2; D possibly corresponds to TRBD1 (5 bases). The CDR3 extends over 16 amino acids. V was trimmed by 6 bases and J by 5 bases, leaving 22 bases between them. Germline V gene lookup returns CDR1 LNHDA and CDR2 SQIVND (reference sequence). In nucleotides, the CDR3 is TGTGCCAGTAGCCCGGGGATAGCGGGGGGGATTTATGGCTACACCTTC. It codes for CASSPGIAGGIYGYTF.

The chain is built from TRBV11-2 and TRBJ2-7, with 8 bases matching TRBD2. Germline V gene sequence: CDR1 SGHAT, CDR2 FQNNGV. The CDR3 runs to 17 residues. Germline trimming cut 3 bases from V and 1 base from J; bases unmatched to any gene: 11. The CDR3 region has the DNA TGTGCCAGCAGCTTTTGGAGGCAGCGGGGGACATCCTACGAGCAGTACTTC. Amino acid sequence: CASSFWRQRGTSYEQYF.

This clone was detected once. V usage is TRBV27 and J usage is TRBJ2-7; possibly TRBD1 for D (6 bases). CDR3 size: 16 residues. Deletions cut 6 bases from V and 7 bases from J, with 25 bases between. Germline V gives CDR1 MNHEY, CDR2 SMNVEV (reference sequence). CDR3 protein: CASRGQGPSPYEEQYF. DNA for the CDR3: TGTGCCAGCAGGGGGCAGGGGCCCTCTCCCTACGAAGAGCAGTACTTC.

The chain carries TRBV7-9 and TRBJ1-6, with TRBD1 as a possible D gene (6 bases). V lost 3 bases to trimming and J lost 0 bases, with 9 bases between them. The CDR3 extends over 16 amino acids. The V gene's germline CDR1 is SEHNR and CDR2 FQNEAQ (reference sequence). The CDR3 protein is CASSLDSNSYNSPLHF. DNA for the CDR3: TGTGCCAGCAGCTTGGACAGCAACTCCTATAATTCACCCCTCCACTTT.

This chain connects TRBV30 to TRBJ1-1, with TRBD1 matching 7 bases. Germline V gene data show CDR1 as GTSNPN and CDR2 as SVGIG (reference sequence). The CDR3 runs to 16 residues. With V trimmed by 4 bases and J by 5 bases, 16 bases remained unmatched. As DNA, the CDR3 is TGTGCCTGGACGCCTAGGACAGGAGGTACGAGGACTGAAGCTTTCTTT. Its protein is CAWTPRTGGTRTEAFF. The complete variable domain, with remaining parts taken from reference TRBV30 and TRBJ1-1, reads SQTIHQWPATLVQPVGSPLSLECTVEGTSNPNLYWYRQAAGRGLQLLFYSVGIGQISSEVPQNLSASRPQDRQFILSSKKLLLSDSGFYLCAWTPRTGGTRTEAFFGQGTRLTVV.

The gene calls are TRBV30 and TRBJ1-2; TRBD1 matches at 7 bases. Trimming at V came to 3 bases and at J to 3 bases, leaving 10 bases not matched to a gene. This CDR3 has 15 amino acids. CDR1 is GTSNPN, CDR2 SVGIG, per germline (reference sequence). The CDR3 DNA reads as TGTGCCTGGAGCGCCTTAGACAGGGCAGACTATGGCTACACCTTC. It is translated as CAWSALDRADYGYTF.

The J gene is TRBJ1-6, the V gene TRBV5-1; the D is unclear. Germline CDR1 reads SGHRS; CDR2 reads YFSETQ. The V end lost 1 base, the J end lost 7 bases, and 6 bases lay between the germline ends. The CDR3 extends over 13 amino acids. The CDR3 region is CASSLSQNSPLHF. In DNA, the CDR3 is TGCGCCAGCAGCTTGAGTCAGAATTCACCCCTCCACTTT.

The chain uses TRBV5-8 and TRBJ1-6; D uncertain. V lost 5 bases to trimming and J lost 11 bases, with 20 bases between them. The CDR3 sequence is 15 residues long. Per the germline V gene, CDR1 is SGHTS and CDR2 is YDEGEE. The CDR3 sequence is CASRPAGSRRAPLHF. The CDR3 nucleotides read TGTGCCAGCAGACCGGCGGGCAGTCGGAGGGCACCCCTCCACTTT. Based on the CDR3 plus reference TRBV5-8 and TRBJ1-6, the full variable domain is EAGVTQSPTHLIKTRGQQATLRCSPISGHTSVYWYQQALGLGLQFLLWYDEGEERNRGNFPPRFSGRQFPNYSSELNVNALELEDSALYLCASRPAGSRRAPLHFGNGTRLTVT.

The rearrangement joins TRBV6-8 to TRBJ2-1; maybe TRBD2 (5 bases). The germline V gene encodes CDR1 MNHGY and CDR2 SAAAGT. V was pared by 6 bases and J by 8 bases, with 20 bases between. This CDR3 is built from 15 residues. The CDR3 nucleotides read TGTGCCAGCAGATTCCGGGAACCACCGTCTCATGAGCAGTTCTTC. Its translation: CASRFREPPSHEQFF.

The chain uses TRBV5-8 and TRBJ2-7; a possible D gene is TRBD1 (5 bases). CDR1 and CDR2 from the germline V gene are SGHTS and YDEGEE. There are 15 residues in the CDR3. V was trimmed by 1 base and J by 4 bases, leaving 15 bases between them. CDR3 protein: CASSLSQGLIYEQYF. CDR3 bases: TGTGCCAGCAGCTTGTCCCAGGGCCTTATTTACGAGCAGTACTTC.

This chain uses TRBV9 with TRBJ1-3; TRBD1 matches 11 bases. Germline CDR1 SGDLS, CDR2 YYNGEE. The CDR3 is 18 residues long. Germline trimming cut 4 bases from V and 4 bases from J; bases unmatched to any gene: 13. The CDR3 here is CASSRTTGQGARGNTIYF. The CDR3 DNA follows: TGTGCCAGCAGCCGAACCACCGGACAGGGGGCGCGAGGAAACACCATATATTTT.

V and J are TRBV5-1 and TRBJ2-3; 8 bases are a match to TRBD2. Germline values: CDR1 SGHRS, CDR2 YFSETQ. The CDR3 length is 15 residues. V dropped 0 bases and J dropped 2; count of bases not matched to a gene: 2. The CDR3: CASSLGTSLTDTQYF. CDR3 in DNA: TGCGCCAGCAGCTTGGGGACTAGCCTCACAGATACGCAGTATTTT.

The chain uses TRBV27 and TRBJ1-5, with 10 bases aligning to TRBD1. Germline values: CDR1 MNHEY, CDR2 SMNVEV (reference sequence). The CDR3 totals 17 residues. With 6 bases clipped from V and 7 bases from J, the junction kept 15 bases outside the gene matches. The CDR3 region is CASSEARGQGSWQPQHF. The CDR3 region has the DNA TGTGCCAGCAGCGAAGCCCGGGGACAGGGGAGTTGGCAGCCCCAGCATTTT.

The V call is TRBV4-3, the J call TRBJ2-3, with 9 bases that match TRBD1. The CDR3 spans 16 residues. V was pared by 1 base and J by 2 bases, with 4 bases of the junction left unmatched. The germline V gene has CDR1 LGHNA and CDR2 YSLEER. The CDR3, as DNA: TGCGCCAGCAGCCAAGCGGGACAGGGACTCACAGATACGCAGTATTTT. Translation gives CASSQAGQGLTDTQYF.

The DNA of the CDR3 is TGTGCCAGCAGCTTAGGGCTAGCTGAAAACTACGAGCAGTACTTC. This translates into CASSLGLAENYEQYF. J is TRBJ2-7 and V is TRBV5-4; possibly TRBD2 for D (5 bases). Germline CDR1 and CDR2: SGHNT and YYREEE (reference sequence). V was cut by 2 bases and J by 3 bases, with 15 bases left in between. The CDR3 extends over 15 amino acids.

The chain employs TRBV2 and TRBJ2-1; 7 bases agree with TRBD2. In germline, CDR1 is SNHLY, CDR2 FYNNEI. J lost 7 bases, V lost 5 bases, and 11 bases had no gene match. The CDR3 consists of 15 residues. The CDR3 sequence: CASSPSGVLSNEQFF. The CDR3 region has the DNA TGTGCCAGCAGTCCGAGCGGGGTTTTGTCAAATGAGCAGTTCTTC.

V is TRBV5-1 and J is TRBJ2-3; TRBD2 agrees at 9 bases. The CDR3 contains 19 residues. V gave up 0 bases and J gave up 0 bases; unmatched junction bases: 11. Germline CDR1 reads SGHRS; CDR2 reads YFSETQ. In DNA, the CDR3 is TGCGCCAGCAGCTTGGATTGGCCCCGGACTAGCGATAGCACAGATACGCAGTATTTT. It encodes CASSLDWPRTSDSTDTQYF.

The chain couples TRBV9 to TRBJ2-3; 9 nucleotides agree with TRBD2. V trimming: 2 bases; J trimming: 2 bases; junction bases outside the gene matches: 6. From germline, CDR1 is SGDLS and CDR2 YYNGEE. This CDR3 region has 16 residues. CDR3 amino acids: CASSVLAGTNTDTQYF. In nucleotides, the CDR3 is TGTGCCAGCAGCGTCCTAGCGGGGACGAACACAGATACGCAGTATTTT.

The rearrangement joins TRBV27 to TRBJ1-6; possible D gene TRBD1, 5 bases. The CDR3 loop spans 15 amino acids. The V end was cut by 3 bases, the J end by 3 bases, with 9 bases between. The germline gives CDR1 MNHEY, CDR2 SMNVEV (reference sequence). CDR3 amino acids: CASSFGGVYNSPLHF. CDR3 DNA: TGTGCCAGCAGTTTTGGAGGGGTCTATAATTCACCCCTCCACTTT.

The chain uses TRBV9 and TRBJ1-6; D might be TRBD1 (5 bases). Germline V lookup: CDR1 SGDLS, CDR2 YYNGEE. The CDR3 loop spans 15 amino acids. V dropped 2 bases and J dropped 6 bases, with 12 bases sitting between them. In nucleotides, the CDR3 is TGTGCCAGCAGCGTCTGGCAGGGAGGTAATTCACCCCTCCACTTT. Protein: CASSVWQGGNSPLHF.

Only one count was recorded for this clone. This rearrangement joins TRBV5-1 to TRBJ1-6; TRBD1 agrees at 7 bases. Germline values: CDR1 SGHRS, CDR2 YFSETQ. V dropped 0 bases and J dropped 9; count of bases not matched to a gene: 9. This CDR3 has 16 residues. CDR3 sequence reads: CASSLDSPGGFSPLHF. CDR3 coding DNA: TGCGCCAGCAGCTTGGATTCGCCAGGGGGGTTTTCACCCCTCCACTTT.

In this sample, this clone turned up once. V and J are TRBV5-4 and TRBJ2-4; TRBD1 matches 7 bases. V gave up 4 bases and J gave up 3 bases; unmatched junction bases: 7. Germline assignment: CDR1 SGHNT and CDR2 YYREEE (reference sequence). The CDR3 loop spans 15 amino acids. The CDR3 spells CASSPGGSGKNIQYF. Here the CDR3 DNA reads TGTGCCAGCAGCCCAGGGGGTAGTGGCAAAAACATTCAGTACTTC.

The genes are TRBV5-4 and TRBJ2-2; D is possibly TRBD2 (7 bases). V lost 2 bases and J lost 7, with 18 bases in between. CDR1 and CDR2 (germline): SGHNT, YYREEE (reference sequence). The CDR3 runs to 16 residues. DNA for the CDR3: TGTGCCAGCAGCTTAGCCGCGGGGGACATGCACGGGGAGCTGTTTTTT. It encodes CASSLAAGDMHGELFF.